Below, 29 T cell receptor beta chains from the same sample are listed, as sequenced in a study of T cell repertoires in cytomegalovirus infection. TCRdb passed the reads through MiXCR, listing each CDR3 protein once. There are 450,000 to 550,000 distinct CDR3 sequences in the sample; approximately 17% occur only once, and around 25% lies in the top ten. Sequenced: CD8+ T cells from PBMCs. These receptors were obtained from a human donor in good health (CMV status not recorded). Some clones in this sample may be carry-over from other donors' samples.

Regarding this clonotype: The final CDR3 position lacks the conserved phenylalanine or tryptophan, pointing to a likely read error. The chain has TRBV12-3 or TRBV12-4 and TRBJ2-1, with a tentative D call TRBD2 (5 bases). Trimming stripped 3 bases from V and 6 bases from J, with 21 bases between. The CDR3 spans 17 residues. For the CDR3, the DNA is TGTGCCAGCAGTTTCGTTCAGCGGCTCCGTCGGGTCAATGAGCAGTTCTTA. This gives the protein CASSFVQRLRRVNEQFL.

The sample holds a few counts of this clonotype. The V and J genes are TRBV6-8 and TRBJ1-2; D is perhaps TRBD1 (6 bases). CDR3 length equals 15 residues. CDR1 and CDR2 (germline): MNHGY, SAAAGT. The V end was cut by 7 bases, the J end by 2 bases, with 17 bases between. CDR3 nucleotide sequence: TGTGCCAGCAAAGGGGGGGGGATCGCCAACTATGGCTACACCTTC. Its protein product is CASKGGGIANYGYTF.

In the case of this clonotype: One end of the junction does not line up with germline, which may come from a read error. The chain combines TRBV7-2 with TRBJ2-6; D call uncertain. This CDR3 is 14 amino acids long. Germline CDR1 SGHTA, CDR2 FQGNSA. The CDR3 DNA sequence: TGTGCAAGCAGCGCTCTCTCTGTGGCCAACGTCCTGACTTTC. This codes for CASSALSVANVLTF.

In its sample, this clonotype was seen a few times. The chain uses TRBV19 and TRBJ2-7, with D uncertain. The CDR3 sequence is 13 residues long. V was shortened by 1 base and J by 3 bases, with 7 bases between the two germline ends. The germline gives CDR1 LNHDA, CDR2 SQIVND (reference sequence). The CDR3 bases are TGTGCCAGTAGTATAGGACCGAGCTACGAGCAGTACTTC. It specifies CASSIGPSYEQYF.

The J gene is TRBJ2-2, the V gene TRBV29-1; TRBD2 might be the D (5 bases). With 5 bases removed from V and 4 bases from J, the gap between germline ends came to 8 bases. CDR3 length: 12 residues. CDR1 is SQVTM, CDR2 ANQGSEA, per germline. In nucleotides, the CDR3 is TGCAGCGTTCGGACTGTCACCGGGGAGCTGTTTTTT. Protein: CSVRTVTGELFF.

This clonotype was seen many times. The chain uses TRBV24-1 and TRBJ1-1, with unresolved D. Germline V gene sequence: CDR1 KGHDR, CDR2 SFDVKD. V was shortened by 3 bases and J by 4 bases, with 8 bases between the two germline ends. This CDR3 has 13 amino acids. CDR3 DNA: TGTGCCACCAGTGATCTAGGGTTCACTGAAGCTTTCTTT. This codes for CATSDLGFTEAFF.

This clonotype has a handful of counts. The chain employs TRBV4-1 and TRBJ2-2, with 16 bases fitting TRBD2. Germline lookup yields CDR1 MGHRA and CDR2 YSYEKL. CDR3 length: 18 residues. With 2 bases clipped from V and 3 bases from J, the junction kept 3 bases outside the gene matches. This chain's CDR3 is CASSQPGLAGGYTGELFF. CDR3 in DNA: TGCGCCAGCAGCCAACCGGGACTAGCGGGGGGGTACACCGGGGAGCTGTTTTTT.

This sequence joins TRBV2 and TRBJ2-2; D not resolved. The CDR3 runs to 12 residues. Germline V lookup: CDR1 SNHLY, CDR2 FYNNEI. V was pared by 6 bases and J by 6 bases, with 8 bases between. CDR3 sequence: CASRESAGELFF. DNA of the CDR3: TGTGCCAGCAGGGAGAGCGCCGGGGAGCTGTTTTTT.

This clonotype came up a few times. CDR3 region: CASSLSTTSYEQYF. As DNA, the CDR3 is TGTGCCAGCAGCTTGAGTACGACCTCCTACGAGCAGTACTTC. The genes are TRBV5-4 and TRBJ2-7; no firm D call. Trimming removed 1 base from V and 0 bases from J, with 8 bases in between. This CDR3 is built from 14 residues. Looked up from germline, CDR1 is SGHNT and CDR2 is YYREEE (reference sequence).

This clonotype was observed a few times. CDR3 bases: TGTGCCAGCAGTTCACTTAGCCTACAGGGACGGGGAGATACGCAGTATTTT. It specifies CASSSLSLQGRGDTQYF. The chain carries TRBV6-2 or TRBV6-3 and TRBJ2-3; perhaps TRBD1 as D (6 bases). This CDR3 is built from 17 residues. CDR1 is MNHEY and CDR2 is SVGEGT in the germline V gene. V dropped 4 bases and J dropped 5 bases, with 22 bases sitting between them.

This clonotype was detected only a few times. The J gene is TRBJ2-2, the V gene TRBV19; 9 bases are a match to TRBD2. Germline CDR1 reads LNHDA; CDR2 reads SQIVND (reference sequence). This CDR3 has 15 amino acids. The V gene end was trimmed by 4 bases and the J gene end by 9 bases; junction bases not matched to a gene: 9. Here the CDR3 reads CASSTTSGPARELFF. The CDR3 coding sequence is TGTGCCAGTAGTACTACTAGCGGGCCCGCCCGGGAGCTGTTTTTT. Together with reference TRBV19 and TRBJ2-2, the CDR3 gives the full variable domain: DGGITQSPKYLFRKEGQNVTLSCEQNLNHDAMYWYRQDPGQGLRLIYYSQIVNDFQKGDIAEGYSVSREKKESFPLTVTSAQKNPTAFYLCASSTTSGPARELFFGEGSRLTVL.

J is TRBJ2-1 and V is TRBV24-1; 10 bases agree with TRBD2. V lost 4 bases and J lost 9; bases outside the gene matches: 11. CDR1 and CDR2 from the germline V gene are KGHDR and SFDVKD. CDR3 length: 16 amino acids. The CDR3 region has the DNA TGTGCCACCAGTGAGCCTCTAGCGGGAGAAGGCGGTGAGCAGTTCTTC. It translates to CATSEPLAGEGGEQFF.

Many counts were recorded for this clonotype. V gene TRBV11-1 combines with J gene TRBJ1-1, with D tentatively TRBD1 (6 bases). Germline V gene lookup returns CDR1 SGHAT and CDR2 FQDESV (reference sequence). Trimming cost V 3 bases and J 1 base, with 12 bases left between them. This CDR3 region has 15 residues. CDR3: CASSFQGMGNTEAFF. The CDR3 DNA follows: TGTGCCAGCAGCTTTCAGGGGATGGGGAACACTGAAGCTTTCTTT.

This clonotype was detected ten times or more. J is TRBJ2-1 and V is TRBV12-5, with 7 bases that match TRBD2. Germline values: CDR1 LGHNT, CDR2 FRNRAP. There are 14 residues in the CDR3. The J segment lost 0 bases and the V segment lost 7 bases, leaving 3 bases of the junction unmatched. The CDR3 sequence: CASAAGVSYNEQFF. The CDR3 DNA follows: TGTGCTAGTGCCGCGGGGGTCTCCTACAATGAGCAGTTCTTC.

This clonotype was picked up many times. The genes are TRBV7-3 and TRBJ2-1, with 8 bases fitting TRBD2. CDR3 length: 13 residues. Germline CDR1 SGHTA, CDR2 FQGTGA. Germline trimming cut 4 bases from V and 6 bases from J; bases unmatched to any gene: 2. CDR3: CASSSGTSNEQFF. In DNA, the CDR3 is TGTGCCAGCAGCTCGGGGACTAGCAATGAGCAGTTCTTC.

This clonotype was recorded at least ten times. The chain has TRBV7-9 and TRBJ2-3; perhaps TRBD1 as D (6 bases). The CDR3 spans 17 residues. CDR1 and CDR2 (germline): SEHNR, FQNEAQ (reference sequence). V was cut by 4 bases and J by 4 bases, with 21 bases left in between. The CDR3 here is CASSSSRGSRGSDTQYF. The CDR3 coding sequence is TGTGCCAGCAGCTCATCCCGGGGCAGCAGGGGTTCAGATACGCAGTATTTT.

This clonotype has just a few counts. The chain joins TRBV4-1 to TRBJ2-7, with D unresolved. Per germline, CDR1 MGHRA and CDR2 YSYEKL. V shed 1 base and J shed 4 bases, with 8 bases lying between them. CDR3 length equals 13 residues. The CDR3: CASSQVPGYEQYF. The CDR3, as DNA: TGCGCCAGCAGCCAAGTTCCCGGGTACGAGCAGTACTTC.

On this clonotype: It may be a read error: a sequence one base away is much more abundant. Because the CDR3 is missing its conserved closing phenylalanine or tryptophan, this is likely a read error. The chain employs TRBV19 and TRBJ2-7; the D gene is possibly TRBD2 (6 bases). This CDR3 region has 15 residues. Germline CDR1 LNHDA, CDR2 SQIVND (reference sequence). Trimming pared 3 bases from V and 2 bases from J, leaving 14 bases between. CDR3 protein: CASSISDGGTYEQYL. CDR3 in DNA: TGTGCCAGTAGTATCAGCGATGGGGGGACCTACGAGCAGTACTTA.

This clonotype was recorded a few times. CDR3: CASSLDSQGAEQFF. For the CDR3, the DNA is TGCGCCAGCAGCTTGGATAGTCAGGGAGCTGAGCAGTTCTTC. V is TRBV5-1 and J is TRBJ2-1; D may be TRBD1 or TRBD2 (5 bases each). Between the trimmed V and J ends, which lost 0 bases and 9 bases, there was a span of 13 bases. Germline V gene data show CDR1 as SGHRS and CDR2 as YFSETQ. The CDR3 sequence is 14 residues long.

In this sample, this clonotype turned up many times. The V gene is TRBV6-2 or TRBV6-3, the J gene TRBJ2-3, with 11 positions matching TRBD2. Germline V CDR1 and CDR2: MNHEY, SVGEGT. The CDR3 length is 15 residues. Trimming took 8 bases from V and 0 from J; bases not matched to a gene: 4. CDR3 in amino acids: CASGGTSGSTDTQYF. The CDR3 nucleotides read TGTGCCAGCGGCGGGACTAGCGGAAGCACAGATACGCAGTATTTT.

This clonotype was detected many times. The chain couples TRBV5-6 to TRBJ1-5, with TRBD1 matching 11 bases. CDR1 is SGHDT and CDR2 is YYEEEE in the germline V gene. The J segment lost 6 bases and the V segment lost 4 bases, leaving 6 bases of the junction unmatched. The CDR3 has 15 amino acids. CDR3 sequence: CASSLDRGRGQPQHF. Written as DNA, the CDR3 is TGTGCCAGCAGCCTGGACAGGGGGCGAGGTCAGCCCCAGCATTTT.

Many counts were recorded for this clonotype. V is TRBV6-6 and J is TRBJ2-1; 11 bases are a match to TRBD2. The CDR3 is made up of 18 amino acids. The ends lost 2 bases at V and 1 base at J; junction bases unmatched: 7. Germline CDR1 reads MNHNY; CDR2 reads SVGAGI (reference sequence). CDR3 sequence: CASSYPVAGGSSYNEQFF. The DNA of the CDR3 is TGTGCCAGCAGTTACCCTGTAGCGGGGGGGTCGTCCTACAATGAGCAGTTCTTC.

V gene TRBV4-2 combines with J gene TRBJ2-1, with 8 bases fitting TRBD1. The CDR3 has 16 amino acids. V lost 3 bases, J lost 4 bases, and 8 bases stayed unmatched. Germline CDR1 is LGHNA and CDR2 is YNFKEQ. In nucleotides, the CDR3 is TGTGCCAGCAGCCAGAAGACAGGGGTCGGGTACAATGAGCAGTTCTTC. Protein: CASSQKTGVGYNEQFF.

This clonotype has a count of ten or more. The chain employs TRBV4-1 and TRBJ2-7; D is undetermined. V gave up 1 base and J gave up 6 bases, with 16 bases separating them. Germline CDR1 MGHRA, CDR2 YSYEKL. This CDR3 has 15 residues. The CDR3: CASSQGRPPAVEQYF. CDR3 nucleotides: TGCGCCAGCAGCCAAGGACGCCCGCCCGCGGTCGAGCAGTACTTC.

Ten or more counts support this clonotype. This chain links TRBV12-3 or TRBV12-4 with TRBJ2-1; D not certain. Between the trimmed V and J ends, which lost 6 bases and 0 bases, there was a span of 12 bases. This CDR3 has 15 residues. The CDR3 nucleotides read TGTGCCAGCAGGGACCTGGTCGGCTCCTACAATGAGCAGTTCTTC. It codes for CASRDLVGSYNEQFF.

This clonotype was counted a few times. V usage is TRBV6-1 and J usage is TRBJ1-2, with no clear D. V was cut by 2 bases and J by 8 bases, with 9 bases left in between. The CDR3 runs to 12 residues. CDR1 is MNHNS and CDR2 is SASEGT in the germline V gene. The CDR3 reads CASSEWGGGYTF. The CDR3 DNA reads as TGTGCCAGCAGTGAATGGGGTGGAGGCTACACCTTC.

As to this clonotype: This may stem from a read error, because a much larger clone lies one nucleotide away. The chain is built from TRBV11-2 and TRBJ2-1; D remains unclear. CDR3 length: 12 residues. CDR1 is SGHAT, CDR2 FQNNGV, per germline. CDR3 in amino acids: CASSLVQDIGLF. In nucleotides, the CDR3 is TGTGCCAGCAGCTTAGTTCAAGATATAGGGCTCTTC.

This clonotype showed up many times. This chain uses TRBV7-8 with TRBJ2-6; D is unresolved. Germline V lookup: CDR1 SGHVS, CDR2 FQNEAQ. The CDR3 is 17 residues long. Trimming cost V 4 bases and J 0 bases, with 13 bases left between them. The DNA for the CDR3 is TGTGCCAGCAGCTACAGATCCTTTCTCTCTGGGGCCAACGTCCTGACTTTC. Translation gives CASSYRSFLSGANVLTF.

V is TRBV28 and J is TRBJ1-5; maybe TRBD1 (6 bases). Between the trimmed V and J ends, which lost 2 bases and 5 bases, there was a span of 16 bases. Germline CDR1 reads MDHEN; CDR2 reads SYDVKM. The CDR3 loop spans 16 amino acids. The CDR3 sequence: CASSLEGQGQHQPQHF. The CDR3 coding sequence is TGTGCCAGCAGTTTAGAGGGCCAGGGGCAACATCAGCCCCAGCATTTT.